What follows is one TCR beta chain and its context. This CDR3 has 14 amino acids. Trimming pared 3 bases from V and 1 base from J, leaving 9 bases between. The data belong to a study of CD8 T cells in Susac syndrome. RNA was extracted with the RNeasy kit, and a quantity of roughly 0.45 to 1 ug was reverse transcribed using random hexamers. With immunoSEQ multiplex PCR, TCR beta CDR3 was amplified across 54 Vbeta and 13 Jbeta. TCRdb reanalysed the immunoSEQ multiplex PCR reads using MiXCR and keeps one entry per CDR3 protein. The table has 150,000 to 200,000 distinct CDR3 sequences, roughly 96% seen once.

This TCR was sampled from a human donor with multiple sclerosis. The gene calls are TRBV12-3 or TRBV12-4 and TRBJ1-1, with unresolved D. Source material: CD8+ T cells from PBMCs. The CDR3 DNA follows: TGTGCCAGCAGTTTGAGGATCGGGAACACTGAAGCTTTCTTT. Translation gives CASSLRIGNTEAFF.